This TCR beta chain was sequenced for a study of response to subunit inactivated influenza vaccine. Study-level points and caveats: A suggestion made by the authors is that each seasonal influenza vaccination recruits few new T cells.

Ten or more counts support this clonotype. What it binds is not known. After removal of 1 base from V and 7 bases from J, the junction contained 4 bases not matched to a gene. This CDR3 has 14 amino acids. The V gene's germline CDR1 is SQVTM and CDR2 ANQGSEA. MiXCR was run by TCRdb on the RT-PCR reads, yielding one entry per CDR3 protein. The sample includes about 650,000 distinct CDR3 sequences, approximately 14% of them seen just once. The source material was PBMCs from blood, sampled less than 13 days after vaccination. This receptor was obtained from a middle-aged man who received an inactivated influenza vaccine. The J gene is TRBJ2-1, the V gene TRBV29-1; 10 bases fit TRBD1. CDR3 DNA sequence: TGCAGCGTTGAAGGACAGGGGGCCAGGAATGAGCAGTTCTTC. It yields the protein CSVEGQGARNEQFF.